This TCR beta chain was retrieved from a study of shared clonotypes between healthy human individuals. On the study more broadly: There were three CD4 naive, three CD4 memory, two CD8 naive and one CD8 memory plates per donor. Findings and caveats of the study: Among donors, clonotype sharing was expected to be affected by sequencing depth. Rarefaction showed sorted-subset sequencing was incomplete despite large depth.

The naive CD8 fraction comprised CD45RO-negative cells positively selected for CCR7 and excluded terminally differentiated effector memory CD45RA+ cells. TCRdb's copy holds only in-frame clones and misses some; the assay was immunoSEQ multiplex PCR. The repertoire includes hundreds of thousands of clones, 95% to 98% of them detected once, and 0.3% sits in the top ten. Note on this clone: What it recognizes is unknown.

The CDR3 covers 15 residues. CDR1 SGHDN and CDR2 FVKESK come from the germline V gene. V was trimmed by 2 bases and J by 3 bases, leaving 11 bases between them. J is TRBJ2-1 and V is TRBV14; either TRBD1 or TRBD2 may fit D (5 bases each). This receptor was identified in a man aged 30 to 45 in good health. The sequenced sample was naive CD8+ T cells sorted from blood. CDR3 in amino acids: CASSQLGAGYNEQFF. In DNA, the CDR3 is TGTGCCAGCAGCCAACTCGGGGCAGGCTACAATGAGCAGTTCTTC.